This T cell receptor beta chain was sequenced for a study of cytomegalovirus exposure and HLA in healthy donors. Remarks on this clone: Its specificity is not known.

Findings of the study overall: According to the study, 160 or so TCR beta chains were cytomegalovirus-associated.

In the PCR, 60 Vbeta and 13 Jbeta primers were used. Profiling relied on immunoSEQ multiplex PCR, and the TCRdb table lists in-frame clones only, not all of them. The repertoire holds about 140,000 clones, with roughly 77% as singletons. Germline values: CDR1 SEHNR, CDR2 FQNEAQ (reference sequence). Trimming took off 5 bases at V and 9 bases at J, with 14 bases between the two ends. CDR3 length equals 13 residues. The origin of this receptor is a female donor in good health and CMV-seronegative. V gene TRBV7-9 combines with J gene TRBJ1-5; perhaps TRBD1 as D (5 bases). The sample was PBMCs. The DNA of the CDR3 is TGTGCCAGCAGCATCCGTGGCGGGGGGCCCCAGCATTTT. This sequence encodes CASSIRGGGPQHF.